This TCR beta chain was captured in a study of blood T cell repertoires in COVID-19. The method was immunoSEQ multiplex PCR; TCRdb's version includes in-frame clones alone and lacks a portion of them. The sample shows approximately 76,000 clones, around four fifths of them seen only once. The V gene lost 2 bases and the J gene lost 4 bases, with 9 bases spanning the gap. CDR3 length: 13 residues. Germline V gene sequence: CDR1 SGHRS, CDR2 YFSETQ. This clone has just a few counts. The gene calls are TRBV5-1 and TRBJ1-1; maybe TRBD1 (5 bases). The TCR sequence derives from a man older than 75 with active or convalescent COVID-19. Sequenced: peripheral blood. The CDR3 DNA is TGCGCCAGCAGCTTTTCCAGGGCCACTGAAGCTTTCTTT. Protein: CASSFSRATEAFF.